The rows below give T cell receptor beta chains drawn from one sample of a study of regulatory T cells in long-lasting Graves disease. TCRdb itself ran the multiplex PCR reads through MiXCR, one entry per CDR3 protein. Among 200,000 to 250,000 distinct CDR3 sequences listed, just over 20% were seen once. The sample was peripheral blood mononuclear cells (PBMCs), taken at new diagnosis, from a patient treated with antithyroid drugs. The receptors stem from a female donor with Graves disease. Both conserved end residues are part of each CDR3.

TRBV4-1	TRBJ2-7	CASSQDLAGGPPPYEQYF
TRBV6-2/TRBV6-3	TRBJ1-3	CASSYPFGGRFSGNTIYF
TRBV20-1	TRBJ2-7	CSASTASGRGEQYF
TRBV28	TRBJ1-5	CASSPPGQGLDQPQHF
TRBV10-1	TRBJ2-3	CASSEFSKYTDTQYF
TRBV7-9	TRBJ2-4	CASSPTGGLAKNIQYF
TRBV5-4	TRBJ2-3	CASSFPPPADTQYF
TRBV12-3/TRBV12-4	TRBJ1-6	CASGKNTGSPLHF
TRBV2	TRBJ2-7	CASSESQGDFLRDEQYF
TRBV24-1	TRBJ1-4	CATSPTGAPNEKLFF
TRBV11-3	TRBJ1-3	CASSPHLSGNTIYF
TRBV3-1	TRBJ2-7	CASSQTTGTSYEQYF
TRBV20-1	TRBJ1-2	CSARSRGLGYTF
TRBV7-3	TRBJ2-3	CASSLGGRITDTQYF
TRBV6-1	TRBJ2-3	CASSPGGAGGPRDTQYF
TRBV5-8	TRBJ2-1	CASSGGQGVGEQFF
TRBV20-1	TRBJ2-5	CSARDLPGKETQYF
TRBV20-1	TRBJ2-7	CSASTQGLAREQYF
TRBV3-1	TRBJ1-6	CASSQDRAVDNSPLHF
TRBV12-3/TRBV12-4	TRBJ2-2	CASSGRYTGELFF
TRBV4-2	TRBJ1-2	CASSQDRREGYGYTF
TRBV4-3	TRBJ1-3	CASSQEVGATFGNTIYF
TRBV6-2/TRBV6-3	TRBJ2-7	CASSYNGATARGSSNEQYF
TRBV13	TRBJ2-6	CASSLDAGANVLTF
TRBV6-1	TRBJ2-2	CASTRYTGELFF
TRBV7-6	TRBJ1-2	CASSLLQGTNYGYTF
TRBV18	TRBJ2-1	CASTTVLSYNEQFF
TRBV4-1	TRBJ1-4	CASSQRKLGREANEKLFF
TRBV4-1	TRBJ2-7	CASSLIPMRRNLYEQYF